This entry describes one T cell receptor beta chain. Antigen specificity is unknown. PCR was performed using 60 Vbeta and 13 Jbeta primers. TCRdb's table, derived via immunoSEQ multiplex PCR, lists solely in-frame clones and lacks some. The table records 85,000 to 120,000 clones, 82% of them present only once. The V gene end was trimmed by 0 bases and the J gene end by 9 bases; junction bases not matched to a gene: 11. The V gene's germline CDR1 is SGDLS and CDR2 YYNGEE. This CDR3 spans 15 amino acids. The data are from a study of cytomegalovirus exposure and HLA in healthy donors. Overall study findings and caveats: Donors belonging to an Asian-associated ancestry cluster reportedly showed fewer N-insertions in productive TCRs than the 666-donor mean, according to what a later analysis found.

The sequencing sample was made of PBMCs. This TCR was sampled from a man aged 50 or older in good health and CMV-seronegative. The V call is TRBV9, the J call TRBJ2-5; 7 bases match TRBD1. The CDR3 nucleotides are TGTGCCAGCAGCGTAGAAGGGGGCCCGATGGGGGCCCAGTACTTC. The encoded protein is CASSVEGGPMGAQYF.